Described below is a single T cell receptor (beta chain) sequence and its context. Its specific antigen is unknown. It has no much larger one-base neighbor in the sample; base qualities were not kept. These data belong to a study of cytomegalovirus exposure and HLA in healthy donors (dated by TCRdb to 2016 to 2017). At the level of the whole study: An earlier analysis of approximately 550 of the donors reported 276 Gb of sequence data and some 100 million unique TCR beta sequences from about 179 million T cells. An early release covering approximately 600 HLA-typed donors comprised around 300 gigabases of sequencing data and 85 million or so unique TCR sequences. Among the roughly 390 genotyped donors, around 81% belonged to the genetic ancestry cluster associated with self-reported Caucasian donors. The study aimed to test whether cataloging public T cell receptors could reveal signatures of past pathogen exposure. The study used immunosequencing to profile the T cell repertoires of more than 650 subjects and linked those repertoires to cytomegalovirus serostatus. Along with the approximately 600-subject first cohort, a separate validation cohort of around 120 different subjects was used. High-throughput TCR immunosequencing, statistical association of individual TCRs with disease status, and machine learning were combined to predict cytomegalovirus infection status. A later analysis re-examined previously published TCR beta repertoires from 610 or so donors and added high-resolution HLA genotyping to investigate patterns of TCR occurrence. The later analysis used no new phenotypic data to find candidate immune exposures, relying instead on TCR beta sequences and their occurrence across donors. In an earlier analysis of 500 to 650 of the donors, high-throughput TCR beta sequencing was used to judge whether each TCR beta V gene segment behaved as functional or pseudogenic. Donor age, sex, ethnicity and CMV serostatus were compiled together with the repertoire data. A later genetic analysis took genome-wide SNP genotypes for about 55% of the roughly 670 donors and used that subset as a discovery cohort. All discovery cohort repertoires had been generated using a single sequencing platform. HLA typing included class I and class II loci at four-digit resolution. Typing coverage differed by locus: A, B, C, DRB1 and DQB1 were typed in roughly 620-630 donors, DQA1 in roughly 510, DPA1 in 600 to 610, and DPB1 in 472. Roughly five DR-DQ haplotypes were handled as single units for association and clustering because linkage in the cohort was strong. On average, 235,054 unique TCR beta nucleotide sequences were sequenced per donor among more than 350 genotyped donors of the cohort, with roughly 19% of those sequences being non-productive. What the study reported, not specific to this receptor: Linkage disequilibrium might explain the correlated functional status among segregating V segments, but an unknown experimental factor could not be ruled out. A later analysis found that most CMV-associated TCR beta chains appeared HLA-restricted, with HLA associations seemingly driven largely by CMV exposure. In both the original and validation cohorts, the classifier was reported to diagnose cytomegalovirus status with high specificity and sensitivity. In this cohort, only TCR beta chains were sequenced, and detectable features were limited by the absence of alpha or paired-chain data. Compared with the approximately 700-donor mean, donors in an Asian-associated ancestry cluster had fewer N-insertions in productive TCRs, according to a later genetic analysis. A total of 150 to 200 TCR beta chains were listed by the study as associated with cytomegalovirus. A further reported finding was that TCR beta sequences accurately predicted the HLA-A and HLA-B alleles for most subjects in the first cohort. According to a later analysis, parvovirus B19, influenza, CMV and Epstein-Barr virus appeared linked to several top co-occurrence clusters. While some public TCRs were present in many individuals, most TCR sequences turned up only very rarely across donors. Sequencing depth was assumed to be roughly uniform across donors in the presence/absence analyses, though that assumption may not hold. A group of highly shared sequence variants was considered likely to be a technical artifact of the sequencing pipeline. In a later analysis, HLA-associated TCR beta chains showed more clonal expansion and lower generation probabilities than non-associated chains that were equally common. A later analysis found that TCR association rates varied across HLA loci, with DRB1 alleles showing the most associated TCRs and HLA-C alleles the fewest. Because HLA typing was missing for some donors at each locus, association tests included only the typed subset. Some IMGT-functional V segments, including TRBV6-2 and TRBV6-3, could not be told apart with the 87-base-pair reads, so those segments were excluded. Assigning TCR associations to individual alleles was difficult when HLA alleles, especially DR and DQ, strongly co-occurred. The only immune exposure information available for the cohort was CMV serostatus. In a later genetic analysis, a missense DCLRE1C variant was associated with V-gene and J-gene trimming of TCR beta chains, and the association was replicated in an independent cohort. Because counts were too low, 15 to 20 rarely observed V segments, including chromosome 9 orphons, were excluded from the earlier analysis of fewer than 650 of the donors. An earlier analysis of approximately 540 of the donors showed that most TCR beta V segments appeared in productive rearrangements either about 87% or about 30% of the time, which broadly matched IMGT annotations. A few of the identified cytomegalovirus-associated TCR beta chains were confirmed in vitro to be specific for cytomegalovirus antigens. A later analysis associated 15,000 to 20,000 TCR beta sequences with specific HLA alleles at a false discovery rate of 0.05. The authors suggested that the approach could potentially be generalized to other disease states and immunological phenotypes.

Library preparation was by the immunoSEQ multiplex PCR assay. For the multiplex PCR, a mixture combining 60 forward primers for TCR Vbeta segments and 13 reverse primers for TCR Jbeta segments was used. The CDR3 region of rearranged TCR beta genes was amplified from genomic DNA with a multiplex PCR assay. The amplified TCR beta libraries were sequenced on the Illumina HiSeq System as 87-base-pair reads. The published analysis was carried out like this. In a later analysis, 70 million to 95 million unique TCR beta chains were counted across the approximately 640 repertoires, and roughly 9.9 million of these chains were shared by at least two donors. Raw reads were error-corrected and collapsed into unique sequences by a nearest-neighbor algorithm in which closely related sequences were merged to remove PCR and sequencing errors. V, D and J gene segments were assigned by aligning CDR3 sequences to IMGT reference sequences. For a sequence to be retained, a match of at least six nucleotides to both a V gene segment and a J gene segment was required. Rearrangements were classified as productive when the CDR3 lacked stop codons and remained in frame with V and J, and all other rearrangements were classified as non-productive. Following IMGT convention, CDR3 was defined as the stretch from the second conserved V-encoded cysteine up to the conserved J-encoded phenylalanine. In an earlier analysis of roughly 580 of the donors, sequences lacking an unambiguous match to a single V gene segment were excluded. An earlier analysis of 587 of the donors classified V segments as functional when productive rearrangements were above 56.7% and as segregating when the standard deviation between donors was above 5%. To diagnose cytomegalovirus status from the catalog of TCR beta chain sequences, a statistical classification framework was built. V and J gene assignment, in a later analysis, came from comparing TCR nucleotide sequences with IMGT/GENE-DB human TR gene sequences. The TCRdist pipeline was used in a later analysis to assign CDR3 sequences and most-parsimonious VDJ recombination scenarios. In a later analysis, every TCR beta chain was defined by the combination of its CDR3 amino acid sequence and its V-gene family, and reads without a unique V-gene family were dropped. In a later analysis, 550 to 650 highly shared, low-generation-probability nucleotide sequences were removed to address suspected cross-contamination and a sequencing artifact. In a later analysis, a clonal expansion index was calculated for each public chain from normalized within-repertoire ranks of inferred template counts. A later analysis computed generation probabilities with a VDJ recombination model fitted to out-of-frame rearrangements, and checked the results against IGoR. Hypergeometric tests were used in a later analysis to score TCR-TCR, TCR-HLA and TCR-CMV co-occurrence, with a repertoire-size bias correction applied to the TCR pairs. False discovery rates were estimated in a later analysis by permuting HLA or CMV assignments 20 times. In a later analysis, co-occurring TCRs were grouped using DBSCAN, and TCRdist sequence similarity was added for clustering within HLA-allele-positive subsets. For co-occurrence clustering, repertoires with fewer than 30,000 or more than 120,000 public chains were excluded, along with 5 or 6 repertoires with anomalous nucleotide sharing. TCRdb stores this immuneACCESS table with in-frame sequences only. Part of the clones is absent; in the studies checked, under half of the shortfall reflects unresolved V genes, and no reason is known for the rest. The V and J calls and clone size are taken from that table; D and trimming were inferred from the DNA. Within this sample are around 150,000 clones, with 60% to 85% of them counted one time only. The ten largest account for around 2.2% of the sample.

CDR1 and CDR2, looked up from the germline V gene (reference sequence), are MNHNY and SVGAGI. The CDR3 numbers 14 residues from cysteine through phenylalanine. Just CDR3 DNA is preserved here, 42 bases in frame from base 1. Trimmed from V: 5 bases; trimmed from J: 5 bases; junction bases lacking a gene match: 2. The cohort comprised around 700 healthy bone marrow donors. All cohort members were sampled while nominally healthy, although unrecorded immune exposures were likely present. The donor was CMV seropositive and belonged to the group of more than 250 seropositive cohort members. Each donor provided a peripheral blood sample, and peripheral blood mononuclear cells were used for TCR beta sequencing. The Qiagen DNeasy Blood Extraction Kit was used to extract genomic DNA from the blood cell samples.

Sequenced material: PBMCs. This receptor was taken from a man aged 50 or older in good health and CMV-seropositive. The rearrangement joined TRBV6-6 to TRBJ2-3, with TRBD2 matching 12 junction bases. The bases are TGTGCCAGCAGTCTAGCGGGGGGGAAAGATACGCAGTATTTT. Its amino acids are CASSLAGGKDTQYF.